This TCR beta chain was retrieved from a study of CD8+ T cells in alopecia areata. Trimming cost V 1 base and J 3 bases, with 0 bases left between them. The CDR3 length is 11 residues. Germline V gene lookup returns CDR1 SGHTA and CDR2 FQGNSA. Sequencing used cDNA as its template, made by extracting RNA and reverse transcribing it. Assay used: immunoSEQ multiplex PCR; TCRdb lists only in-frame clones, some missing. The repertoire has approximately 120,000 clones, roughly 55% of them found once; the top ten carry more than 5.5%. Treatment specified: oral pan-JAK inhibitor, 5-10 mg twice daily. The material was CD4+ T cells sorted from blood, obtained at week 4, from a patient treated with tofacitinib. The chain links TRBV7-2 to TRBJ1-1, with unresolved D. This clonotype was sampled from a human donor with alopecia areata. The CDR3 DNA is TGTGCCAGCAGCTTAGACACTGAAGCTTTCTTT. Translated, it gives CASSLDTEAFF.